One and the same sample provided the 21 T cell receptor beta chains below, sequenced in a study of T cell repertoires in cytomegalovirus infection. These receptors' antigens are unknown. TCRdb re-derived calls from the reads in MiXCR, one entry per CDR3 protein. This sample carries fewer than 900,000 distinct CDR3 sequences, 25% to 30% of them seen once, and the ten largest clones take under 15%. Source: cultured CD8+ T cells from PBMCs, taken from culture after CMV antigen stimulation. Receptor source: a human donor in good health (CMV status not recorded). Some clones in this sample may be carry-over from other donors' samples.

This clonotype was seen many times. The chain couples TRBV7-6 to TRBJ2-1; TRBD2 matches 15 bases. V dropped 5 bases and J dropped 2; count of bases not matched to a gene: 13. This CDR3 has 20 amino acids. Looked up from germline, CDR1 is SGHVS and CDR2 is FNYEAQ. The CDR3 coding sequence is TGTGCCAGCAGCCCGGGGGTGGGACTAGCGGGGGGACCCCCCTACAATGAGCAGTTCTTC. Protein product: CASSPGVGLAGGPPYNEQFF.

Many counts were recorded for this clonotype. The V call is TRBV7-6, the J call TRBJ2-7; 8 positions agree with TRBD1. The CDR3 is 14 residues long. V shed 5 bases and J 0 bases; nucleotides not matched to a gene: 3. The germline CDR1 and CDR2 sequences are SGHVS and FNYEAQ. The DNA of the CDR3 is TGTGCCAGCAGCAGGACAGGGAGCTCCTACGAGCAGTACTTC. It yields the protein CASSRTGSSYEQYF.

The chain uses TRBV7-3 and TRBJ2-2, with TRBD1 identical over 8 bases. The germline gives CDR1 SGHTA, CDR2 FQGTGA. There are 16 residues in the CDR3. J was trimmed by 2 bases and V by 5 bases; bases with no gene match: 7. The DNA for the CDR3 is TGTGCCAGCAGCCCCCTCAGGGGGCTCAACACCGGGGAGCTGTTTTTT. Amino acid sequence: CASSPLRGLNTGELFF.

This sequence joins TRBV24-1 and TRBJ2-4; maybe TRBD1 (5 bases). The V end was cut by 11 bases, the J end by 11 bases, with 15 bases between. The germline CDR1 and CDR2 sequences are KGHDR and SFDVKD. The CDR3 totals 11 residues. The CDR3 sequence is CAMDMARVQYF. The CDR3 nucleotides are TGTGCCATGGACATGGCCCGTGTTCAGTACTTC.

The rearrangement uses TRBV2 and TRBJ1-2; D is ambiguous. Germline V gene lookup returns CDR1 SNHLY and CDR2 FYNNEI. The germline V and J ends were trimmed by 5 bases and 0 bases, with 10 bases remaining between them. The CDR3 is 14 residues long. CDR3 amino acids: CASSSLRANYGYTF. Here the CDR3 DNA reads TGTGCCAGCAGTTCTCTTAGAGCTAACTATGGCTACACCTTC.

The V call is TRBV7-9, the J call TRBJ1-1; D unresolved. In germline, CDR1 is SEHNR, CDR2 FQNEAQ (reference sequence). Between the trimmed V and J ends, which lost 4 bases and 10 bases, there was a span of 13 bases. The CDR3 is made up of 12 amino acids. The chain's CDR3 is CASSYHPRGAFF. CDR3 DNA: TGTGCCAGCAGCTATCATCCCAGAGGAGCTTTCTTT.

This clonotype occurred a few times. The rearrangement links TRBV9 to TRBJ2-2, with TRBD2 identical over 10 bases. Trimming removed 1 base from V and 1 base from J; junction bases left unmatched: 4. CDR3 length: 17 amino acids. CDR1 and CDR2 from the germline V gene are SGDLS and YYNGEE. The CDR3 region is CASSVPSGGLNTGELFF. CDR3 nucleotide sequence: TGTGCCAGCAGCGTACCTAGCGGGGGCCTGAACACCGGGGAGCTGTTTTTT.

The V call is TRBV10-2, the J call TRBJ2-1, with TRBD2 matching over 9 bases. CDR3 length: 14 amino acids. V shed 6 bases and J 2 bases; nucleotides not matched to a gene: 2. Germline V gene data show CDR1 as WSHSY and CDR2 as SAAADI. CDR3 in amino acids: CASRTSGPYNEQFF. The CDR3, as DNA: TGCGCCAGCAGGACTAGCGGACCCTACAATGAGCAGTTCTTC.

This clonotype has ten or more counts. The chain links TRBV7-8 to TRBJ1-5; D may be TRBD1 (6 bases). V lost 5 bases to trimming and J lost 0 bases, with 8 bases between them. The germline V gene encodes CDR1 SGHVS and CDR2 FQNEAQ. The CDR3 length is 14 residues. DNA of the CDR3: TGTGCCAGCAGCAAGGGGGGTAGCAATCAGCCCCAGCATTTT. Protein: CASSKGGSNQPQHF.

V gene TRBV12-3 or TRBV12-4 combines with J gene TRBJ1-2; tentatively, D is TRBD1 (5 bases). This CDR3 region has 12 residues. Deletions cut 7 bases from V and 3 bases from J, with 9 bases between. This chain's CDR3 is CASTDSHYGYTF. The CDR3 bases are TGTGCCAGCACCGACAGTCACTATGGCTACACCTTC.

This clonotype was detected only a few times. This chain links TRBV2 with TRBJ1-4; D not certain. This CDR3 is built from 16 residues. Germline CDR1 and CDR2: SNHLY and FYNNEI. Trimming stripped 4 bases from V and 8 bases from J, with 20 bases between. The CDR3 nucleotides are TGTGCCAGCAGTGTTCCTTCCGGGAGTGCTCTGGAAAAACTGTTTTTT. Its translation: CASSVPSGSALEKLFF.

The rearrangement uses TRBV6-1 and TRBJ2-7; a possible D gene is TRBD1 (5 bases). Trimming removed 6 bases from V and 2 bases from J, with 14 bases in between. Germline-derived CDR1 and CDR2 are MNHNS and SASEGT. The CDR3 has 14 amino acids. The CDR3 DNA reads TGTGCCAGCAGGGGGAATCAGGGAACCTACGAGCAGTACTTC. The encoded protein is CASRGNQGTYEQYF.

A word on this clonotype: The DNA is left out, because the CDR3 cannot be placed on it with certainty; the CDR3 is given as TCRdb lists it. The chain has TRBV7-5 and TRBJ2-1; the table calls TRBD2, which could not be checked here. TRBV7-5 is flagged as a pseudogene. The CDR3 has 23 residues if both end residues are counted. This CDR3 reads CISVPEAYNVLAGAKSSYNEQFF.

This clonotype occurred many times. The chain carries TRBV7-6 and TRBJ2-1; 11 positions agree with TRBD1. This CDR3 spans 14 amino acids. The V gene's germline CDR1 is SGHVS and CDR2 FNYEAQ. V lost 4 bases, J lost 10 bases, and 6 bases stayed unmatched. Here the CDR3 DNA reads TGTGCCAGCAGCTGGGGACAGGGGGAGGGAGAGCAGTTCTTC. This gives the protein CASSWGQGEGEQFF.

The chain carries TRBV6-2 or TRBV6-3 and TRBJ2-7; D possibly uses TRBD1 or TRBD2 (6 bases each). Germline V gene lookup returns CDR1 MNHEY and CDR2 SVGEGT. V was clipped by 5 bases and J by 7 bases, with 15 bases between them. The CDR3 has 13 amino acids. CDR3 region: CASSLIGGGEQYV. CDR3 nucleotides: TGTGCCAGCAGTCTAATCGGGGGCGGTGAGCAGTACGTC.

This clonotype was found many times. The chain is built from TRBV7-8 and TRBJ2-3; D assignment may be TRBD1 or TRBD2 (6 bases each). The germline V gene encodes CDR1 SGHVS and CDR2 FQNEAQ. V shed 3 bases and J shed 4 bases, with 11 bases lying between them. There are 14 residues in the CDR3. The CDR3: CASSFLGGSDTQYF. The CDR3 DNA sequence: TGTGCCAGCAGCTTTTTAGGGGGGTCAGATACGCAGTATTTT. Drawing the rest from reference TRBV7-8 and TRBJ2-3, the complete variable domain is GAGVSQSPRYKVAKRGQDVALRCDPISGHVSLFWYQQALGQGPEFLTYFQNEAQLDKSGLPSDRFFAERPEGSVSTLKIQRTQQEDSAVYLCASSFLGGSDTQYFGPGTRLTVL.

In its sample, this clonotype was seen a few times. This chain uses TRBV19 with TRBJ2-7; a possible D gene is TRBD2 (6 bases). The length of the CDR3 is 15 residues. V lost 4 bases and J lost 6, with 19 bases in between. Germline values: CDR1 LNHDA, CDR2 SQIVND (reference sequence). CDR3: CASSTPGTPSFEQYF. CDR3 bases: TGTGCCAGTAGTACACCCGGGACTCCATCGTTCGAGCAGTACTTC.

This chain connects TRBV4-1 to TRBJ1-2; 8 bases agree with TRBD1. Germline CDR1 reads MGHRA; CDR2 reads YSYEKL. With 0 bases clipped from V and 8 bases from J, the junction kept 8 bases outside the gene matches. The CDR3 has 15 residues. The CDR3 nucleotides are TGCGCCAGCAGCCAAGATCCAGGGGGCTCAGAAGGCTACACCTTC. Residues: CASSQDPGGSEGYTF.

CDR3 protein: CASSSGQASYQETQYF. CDR3 DNA: TGTGCCAGTAGTTCAGGACAGGCGTCGTACCAAGAGACCCAGTACTTC. The chain is built from TRBV19 and TRBJ2-5; TRBD1 agrees at 7 bases. There are 16 residues in the CDR3. The germline V gene encodes CDR1 LNHDA and CDR2 SQIVND (reference sequence). The J segment lost 0 bases and the V segment lost 5 bases, leaving 9 bases of the junction unmatched.

This clonotype is a singleton in its sample. This chain joins TRBV27 and TRBJ2-1; 8 bases line up with TRBD2. This CDR3 region has 14 residues. CDR1 MNHEY and CDR2 SMNVEV come from the germline V gene (reference sequence). The junction had 7 bases not matched to a gene; V was cut back by 3 bases and J by 9 bases. As DNA, the CDR3 is TGTGCCAGCAGTTTCGGCGGGGGGCACGGTGAGCAGTTCTTC. The encoded protein is CASSFGGGHGEQFF.

In its sample, this clonotype was seen a few times. The chain uses TRBV4-1 and TRBJ2-7; D gene uncertain. This CDR3 spans 13 amino acids. Trimming pared 0 bases from V and 2 bases from J, leaving 5 bases between. CDR1 MGHRA and CDR2 YSYEKL come from the germline V gene. CDR3 bases: TGCGCCAGCAGCCAAGATTGGGCCTACGAGCAGTACGTC. Translation gives CASSQDWAYEQYV.